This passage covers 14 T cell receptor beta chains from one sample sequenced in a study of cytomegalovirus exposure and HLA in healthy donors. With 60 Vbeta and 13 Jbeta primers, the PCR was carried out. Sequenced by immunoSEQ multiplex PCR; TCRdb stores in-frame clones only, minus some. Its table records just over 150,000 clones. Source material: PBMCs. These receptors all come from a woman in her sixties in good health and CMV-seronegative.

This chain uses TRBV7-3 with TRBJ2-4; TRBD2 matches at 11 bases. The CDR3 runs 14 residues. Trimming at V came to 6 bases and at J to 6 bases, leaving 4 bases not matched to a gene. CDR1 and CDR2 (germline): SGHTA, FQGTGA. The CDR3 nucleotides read TGTGCCAGCAGTCTAGCGGGGGGTGCAAACATTCAGTACTTC. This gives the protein CASSLAGGANIQYF.

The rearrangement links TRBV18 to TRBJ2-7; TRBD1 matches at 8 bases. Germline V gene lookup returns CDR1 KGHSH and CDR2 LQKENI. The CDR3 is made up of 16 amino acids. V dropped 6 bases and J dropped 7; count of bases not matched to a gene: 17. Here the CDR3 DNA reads TGTGCCAGCTCGGGACAGGTCCAGTCCACCCTCCAAGAGCAGTACTTC. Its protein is CASSGQVQSTLQEQYF.

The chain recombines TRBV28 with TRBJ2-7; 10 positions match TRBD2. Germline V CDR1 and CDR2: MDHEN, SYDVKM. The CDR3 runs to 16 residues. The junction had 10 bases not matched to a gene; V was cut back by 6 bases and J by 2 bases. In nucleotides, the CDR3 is TGTGCCAGCAGGCTAGCGGGAGAAGCGGGCACCTACGAGCAGTACTTC. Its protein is CASRLAGEAGTYEQYF.

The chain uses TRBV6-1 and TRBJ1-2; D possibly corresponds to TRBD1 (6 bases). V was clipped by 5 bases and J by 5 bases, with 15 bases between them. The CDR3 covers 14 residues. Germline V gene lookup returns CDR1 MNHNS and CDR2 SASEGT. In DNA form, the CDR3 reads TGTGCCAGCAGTCAAGGACAGCTGCAGTATGGCTACACCTTC. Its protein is CASSQGQLQYGYTF.

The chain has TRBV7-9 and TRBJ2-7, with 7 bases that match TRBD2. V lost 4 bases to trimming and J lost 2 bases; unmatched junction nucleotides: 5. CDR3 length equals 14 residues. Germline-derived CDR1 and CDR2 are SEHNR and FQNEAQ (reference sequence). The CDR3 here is CASSSSGGTYEQYF. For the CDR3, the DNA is TGTGCCAGCAGCTCGTCCGGGGGGACCTACGAGCAGTACTTC.

CDR3 residues: CASSLRTGANEQYF. As DNA, the CDR3 is TGCGCCAGCAGCTTACGGACAGGGGCGAACGAGCAGTACTTC. V and J are TRBV5-1 and TRBJ2-7, with 9 bases identical to TRBD1. CDR1 is SGHRS, CDR2 YFSETQ, per germline. CDR3 length: 14 amino acids. V shed 2 bases and J 5 bases; nucleotides not matched to a gene: 5.

In nucleotides, the CDR3 is TGCGCCAGCAGCTTGGCGACAGGGGGCGCGGGTTATAGTAATGAGCAGTTCTTC. Translated: CASSLATGGAGYSNEQFF. The chain is built from TRBV5-1 and TRBJ2-1, with TRBD1 matching 10 bases. The germline V gene has CDR1 SGHRS and CDR2 YFSETQ. Unmatched junction bases numbered 13, after V lost 0 bases and J lost 7 bases. The CDR3 length is 18 residues. Full variable domain (outside the CDR3, taken from reference TRBV5-1 and TRBJ2-1): KAGVTQTPRYLIKTRGQQVTLSCSPISGHRSVSWYQQTPGQGLQFLFEYFSETQRNKGNFPGRFSGRQFSNSRSEMNVSTLELGDSALYLCASSLATGGAGYSNEQFFGPGTRLTVL.

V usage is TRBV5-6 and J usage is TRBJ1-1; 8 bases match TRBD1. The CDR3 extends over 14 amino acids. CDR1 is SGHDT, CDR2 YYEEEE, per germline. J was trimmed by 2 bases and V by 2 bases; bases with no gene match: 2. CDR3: CASSFDRGNTEAFF. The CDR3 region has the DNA TGTGCCAGCAGCTTTGACAGGGGAAACACTGAAGCTTTCTTT.

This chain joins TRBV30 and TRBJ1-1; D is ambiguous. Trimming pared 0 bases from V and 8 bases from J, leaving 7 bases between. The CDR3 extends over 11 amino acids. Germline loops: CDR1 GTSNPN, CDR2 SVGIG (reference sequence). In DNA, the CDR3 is TGTGCCTGGAGTGTAGCGTACGAAGCTTTCTTT. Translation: CAWSVAYEAFF.

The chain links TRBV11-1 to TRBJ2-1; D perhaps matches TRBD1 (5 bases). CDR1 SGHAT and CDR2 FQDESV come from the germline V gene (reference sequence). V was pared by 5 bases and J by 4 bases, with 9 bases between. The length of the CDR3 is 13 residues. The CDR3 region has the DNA TGTGCCAGCAGCCCCGCAGGGTACAATGAGCAGTTCTTC. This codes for CASSPAGYNEQFF.

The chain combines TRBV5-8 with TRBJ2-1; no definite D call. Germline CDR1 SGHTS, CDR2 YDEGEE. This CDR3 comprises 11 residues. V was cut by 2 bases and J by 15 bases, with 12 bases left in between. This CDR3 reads CASSLNFRLFF. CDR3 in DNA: TGTGCCAGCAGCTTAAATTTTCGTCTGTTCTTC.

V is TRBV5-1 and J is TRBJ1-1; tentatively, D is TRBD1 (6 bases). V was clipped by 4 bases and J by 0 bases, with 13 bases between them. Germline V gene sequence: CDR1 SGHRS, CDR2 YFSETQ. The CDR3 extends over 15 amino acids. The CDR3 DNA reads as TGCGCCAGCAGCCCCGGGGGGCTTATGAACACTGAAGCTTTCTTT. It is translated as CASSPGGLMNTEAFF. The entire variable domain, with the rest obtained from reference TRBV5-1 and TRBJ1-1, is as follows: KAGVTQTPRYLIKTRGQQVTLSCSPISGHRSVSWYQQTPGQGLQFLFEYFSETQRNKGNFPGRFSGRQFSNSRSEMNVSTLELGDSALYLCASSPGGLMNTEAFFGQGTRLTVV.

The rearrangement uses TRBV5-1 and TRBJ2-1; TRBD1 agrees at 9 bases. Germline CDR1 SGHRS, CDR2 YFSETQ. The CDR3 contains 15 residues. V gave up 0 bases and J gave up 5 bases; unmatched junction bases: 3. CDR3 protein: CASSLGDRVHNEQFF. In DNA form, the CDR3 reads TGCGCCAGCAGCTTGGGGGACAGGGTCCACAATGAGCAGTTCTTC.

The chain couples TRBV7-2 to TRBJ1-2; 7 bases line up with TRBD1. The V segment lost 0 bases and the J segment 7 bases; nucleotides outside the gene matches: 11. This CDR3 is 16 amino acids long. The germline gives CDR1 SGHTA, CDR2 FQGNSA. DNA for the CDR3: TGTGCCAGCAGCTTAGCCGGGTTAGGGGGCTATTCTGGCTACACCTTC. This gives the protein CASSLAGLGGYSGYTF.